This T cell receptor (beta chain) was found in a study of shared clonotypes between healthy human individuals. The V and J ends lost 5 bases and 4 bases, in that order; junction bases with no gene match: 8. CDR1 and CDR2 from the germline V gene are SGHTA and FQGTGA. This CDR3 is 17 amino acids long. Data came from immunoSEQ multiplex PCR; TCRdb stores just in-frame clones and leaves some out. Counted here are 450,000 to 500,000 clones, 76% occurring once; the ten biggest clones make up 10% to 15%. The specimen sequenced was PBMCs. The rearrangement joins TRBV7-3 to TRBJ2-1, with 13 bases aligning to TRBD2. The receptor was derived from a woman in her forties in good health. Some clones in this sample may be carry-over from other donors' samples. The CDR3 protein is CASSVAGTSGVYNEQFF. DNA for the CDR3: TGTGCCAGCAGCGTAGCCGGGACTAGCGGGGTTTACAATGAGCAGTTCTTC.